Shown below are 29 T cell receptor beta chains from a single sample sequenced in a study of blood T cell repertoires in COVID-19. Sequenced by immunoSEQ multiplex PCR; TCRdb stores in-frame clones only, minus some. The table has about 440,000 clones, 90% seen once; the top ten hold 0.6%. The sequenced material came from PBMCs or T cells enriched from blood (not recorded which). All receptors derive from a man aged 18 to 35 who had recovered from COVID-19.

This clone was seen just once. The CDR3 region has the DNA TGTGCCAGCTGCCACTTAGGGAGGATCTACGAGCAGTACTTC. Its protein product is CASCHLGRIYEQYF. The rearrangement uses TRBV27 and TRBJ2-7; possibly TRBD2 for D (6 bases). Germline loops: CDR1 MNHEY, CDR2 SMNVEV (reference sequence). Trimming cost V 8 bases and J 3 bases, with 17 bases left between them. CDR3 size: 14 residues.

This CDR3 is CASTTGTGDNSNQPQHF. In nucleotides, the CDR3 is TGTGCCAGTACAACCGGGACAGGGGATAATAGCAATCAGCCCCAGCATTTT. This chain connects TRBV19 to TRBJ1-5; 10 positions match TRBD1. The germline V gene has CDR1 LNHDA and CDR2 SQIVND (reference sequence). The length of the CDR3 is 17 residues. V dropped 7 bases and J dropped 0; count of bases not matched to a gene: 9.

This clone was counted a single time. The CDR3 region has the DNA TGTGCCAGCTCCCGTGGACTAGCGGGAGGACCAGATCAAGAGACCCAGTACTTC. It encodes CASSRGLAGGPDQETQYF. The chain links TRBV18 to TRBJ2-5; 14 positions match TRBD2. This CDR3 has 18 amino acids. Trimming took 6 bases from V and 2 from J; bases not matched to a gene: 11. CDR1 is KGHSH and CDR2 is LQKENI in the germline V gene.

The gene calls are TRBV10-3 and TRBJ1-1; D is unresolved. Germline CDR1 is ENHRY and CDR2 is SYGVKD. Between the trimmed V and J ends, which lost 6 bases and 1 base, there was a span of 6 bases. CDR3 length: 12 amino acids. In DNA form, the CDR3 reads TGTGCCATCAGGGCGGGGAACACTGAAGCTTTCTTT. Protein: CAIRAGNTEAFF.

The rearrangement links TRBV28 to TRBJ1-1, with 8 bases identical to TRBD1. CDR3 length: 14 amino acids. V was clipped by 6 bases and J by 6 bases; unmatched bases: 9. Germline CDR1 reads MDHEN; CDR2 reads SYDVKM. The CDR3 DNA follows: TGTGCCAGCAGCCCCGACAGGGGAGCTGCTGAAGCTTTCTTT. Translating gives CASSPDRGAAEAFF.

For the CDR3, the DNA is TGTGCCAGCAGTCTTCGACAGAGTTCCGTCCCCCTCCACTTT. Translating gives CASSLRQSSVPLHF. V usage is TRBV6-5 and J usage is TRBJ1-6, with D possibly TRBD1 on 5 matching bases. The length of the CDR3 is 14 residues. V lost 5 bases and J 13 bases, leaving 18 bases between the germline ends. CDR1 MNHEY and CDR2 SVGAGI come from the germline V gene.

The V gene is TRBV7-2, the J gene TRBJ1-1; possibly TRBD1 for D (6 bases). Germline CDR1 is SGHTA and CDR2 is FQGNSA. There are 15 residues in the CDR3. V lost 3 bases and J 0 bases, leaving 11 bases between the germline ends. As DNA, the CDR3 is TGTGCCAGCAGCTTGTCGGGGGGCATGAACACTGAAGCTTTCTTT. This gives the protein CASSLSGGMNTEAFF.

The chain couples TRBV9 to TRBJ1-4; 10 positions agree with TRBD1. Trimming at V came to 4 bases and at J to 6 bases, leaving 6 bases not matched to a gene. Germline lookup yields CDR1 SGDLS and CDR2 YYNGEE. The CDR3 is 15 amino acids. CDR3 bases: TGTGCCAGCAGCTTCTCCGGGACAGGGGATGAAAAACTGTTTTTT. Its translation is CASSFSGTGDEKLFF.

This clone occurred once. The J gene is TRBJ2-7, the V gene TRBV28; D possibly corresponds to TRBD2 (7 bases). Trimming removed 6 bases from V and 3 bases from J, with 12 bases in between. The CDR3 is 13 amino acids. Germline values: CDR1 MDHEN, CDR2 SYDVKM. The CDR3 DNA reads as TGTGCCAGCAGCGGGGGGCCGCTCTACGAGCAGTACTTC. Protein sequence: CASSGGPLYEQYF.

The chain has TRBV3-1 (or the pseudogene TRBV3-2) and TRBJ1-3; the D is unclear. There are 15 residues in the CDR3. Germline-derived CDR1 and CDR2 are LGHDT and YNNKEL (reference sequence). Trimming stripped 3 bases from V and 0 bases from J, with 9 bases between. The CDR3 nucleotides read TGTGCCAGCAGCCACGCGGAGAGCTCTGGAAACACCATATATTTT. Amino acids: CASSHAESSGNTIYF.

This clone was seen a single time. The rearrangement joins TRBV18 to TRBJ2-1; 8 nucleotides align to TRBD2. This CDR3 spans 17 amino acids. J was trimmed by 2 bases and V by 2 bases; bases with no gene match: 8. Germline-derived CDR1 and CDR2 are KGHSH and LQKENI. Here the CDR3 reads CASSPSGGAEAYNEQFF. The CDR3 coding sequence is TGTGCCAGCTCACCATCGGGGGGGGCGGAAGCCTACAATGAGCAGTTCTTC.

The chain has TRBV9 and TRBJ2-2; 10 positions match TRBD1. The CDR3 contains 16 residues. The V segment lost 2 bases and the J segment 0 bases; nucleotides outside the gene matches: 1. Germline CDR1 is SGDLS and CDR2 is YYNGEE. The CDR3 coding sequence is TGTGCCAGCAGCGTCGGGACAGGGGCGAACACCGGGGAGCTGTTTTTT. It codes for CASSVGTGANTGELFF.

The genes are TRBV19 and TRBJ1-5; D remains ambiguous. The CDR3 length is 13 residues. V was cut by 7 bases and J by 7 bases, with 14 bases left in between. Germline CDR1 and CDR2: LNHDA and SQIVND (reference sequence). The DNA of the CDR3 is TGTGCCAGTAATCAGGCAACGGGGCAGCCCCAGCATTTT. Translating gives CASNQATGQPQHF.

The chain recombines TRBV27 with TRBJ2-3, with TRBD2 matching 11 bases. CDR3 size: 15 residues. CDR1 is MNHEY, CDR2 SMNVEV, per germline (reference sequence). The trim removed 6 bases at V and 4 bases at J, leaving 6 bases unmatched. The chain's CDR3 is CASSQLAGDADTQYF. The CDR3 DNA follows: TGTGCCAGCAGCCAACTAGCGGGAGACGCAGATACGCAGTATTTT.

This chain links TRBV5-4 with TRBJ1-1, with 7 bases fitting TRBD1. Germline CDR1 SGHNT, CDR2 YYREEE (reference sequence). The CDR3 contains 13 residues. The V gene end was trimmed by 4 bases and the J gene end by 10 bases; junction bases not matched to a gene: 10. CDR3 DNA: TGTGCCAGCAGCACGACAGGGAAGGAAGGAGCTTTCTTT. Translation: CASSTTGKEGAFF.

The chain links TRBV23-1 to TRBJ2-1; 10 bases map to TRBD2. TRBV23-1 is known as an ORF, though its function is uncertain. This CDR3 comprises 19 residues. Unmatched junction bases numbered 13, after V lost 1 base and J lost 4 bases. CDR3 loop: CASSQYPSGGPISYNEQFF. CDR3 bases: TGCGCCAGCAGTCAATACCCTAGCGGGGGCCCGATTAGTTACAATGAGCAGTTCTTC.

CDR3: CASSPGARLDRTNEQFF. CDR3 bases: TGTGCCAGCAGCCCAGGGGCACGGTTGGACAGGACCAATGAGCAGTTCTTC. The rearrangement joins TRBV28 to TRBJ2-1; TRBD1 aligns across 7 bases. This CDR3 spans 17 amino acids. Germline CDR1 is MDHEN and CDR2 is SYDVKM. With V trimmed by 6 bases and J by 6 bases, 17 bases remained unmatched.

The chain is built from TRBV29-1 and TRBJ1-2; D gene uncertain. V was trimmed by 2 bases and J by 10 bases, leaving 23 bases between them. The V gene's germline CDR1 is SQVTM and CDR2 ANQGSEA. The CDR3 is made up of 15 amino acids. CDR3 protein: CSVELAGEITRIYTF. The DNA of the CDR3 is TGCAGCGTTGAACTTGCCGGAGAAATAACTCGGATCTACACCTTC.

Turning to this clone: Other DNA sequences in the same sample also yield this CDR3. The chain links TRBV2 to TRBJ1-5; no firm D call. Trimming removed 0 bases at V and 3 bases at J, with 9 bases between. The CDR3 consists of 15 residues. CDR1 is SNHLY and CDR2 is FYNNEI in the germline V gene. CDR3: CASSEARGYNQPQHF. The CDR3 nucleotides read TGTGCCAGCAGTGAAGCTCGGGGATACAATCAGCCCCAGCATTTT.

The chain couples TRBV29-1 to TRBJ2-1; the match to TRBD2 covers 8 bases. This CDR3 is built from 14 residues. V lost 2 bases and J lost 7; bases outside the gene matches: 7. Germline CDR1 reads SQVTM; CDR2 reads ANQGSEA. The CDR3 spells CSVEYGGGGNEQFF. CDR3 bases: TGCAGCGTTGAATACGGGGGGGGAGGGAATGAGCAGTTCTTC.

The chain joins TRBV24-1 to TRBJ1-5, with D unclear. V lost 4 bases, J lost 4 bases, and 4 bases lay in between. CDR3 length equals 12 residues. Germline-derived CDR1 and CDR2 are KGHDR and SFDVKD. The CDR3 region has the DNA TGTGCCACCAGTGACCGGAATCAGCCCCAGCATTTT. Amino acids: CATSDRNQPQHF.

The chain carries TRBV27 and TRBJ2-7; TRBD1 matches at 10 bases. The CDR3 has 17 residues. J lost 2 bases, V lost 2 bases, and 9 bases had no gene match. The germline V gene has CDR1 MNHEY and CDR2 SMNVEV (reference sequence). CDR3 in DNA: TGTGCCAGCAGTTTACGAATGTCGGGGACAGGGGCCTACGAGCAGTACTTC. This sequence encodes CASSLRMSGTGAYEQYF.

The DNA for the CDR3 is TGCGCCAGCAGCCTTAGACTAGCGGGGAAGTTGGTCGAGCAGTACTTC. The encoded protein is CASSLRLAGKLVEQYF. The chain couples TRBV5-1 to TRBJ2-7; the match to TRBD2 covers 11 bases. In germline, CDR1 is SGHRS, CDR2 YFSETQ. V shed 4 bases and J 6 bases; nucleotides not matched to a gene: 12. The CDR3 has 16 residues.

The rearrangement links TRBV7-9 to TRBJ2-7; D possibly corresponds to TRBD1 (5 bases). CDR3 size: 15 residues. Germline lookup yields CDR1 SEHNR and CDR2 FQNEAQ (reference sequence). V was pared by 4 bases and J by 4 bases, with 17 bases between. CDR3: CASSSPGARGYEQYF. CDR3 nucleotide sequence: TGTGCCAGCAGCTCCCCTGGCGCTAGGGGATACGAGCAGTACTTC.

The genes are TRBV5-4 and TRBJ1-1; no firm D call. Per germline, CDR1 SGHNT and CDR2 YYREEE (reference sequence). V dropped 2 bases and J dropped 11 bases, with 16 bases sitting between them. CDR3 length: 13 residues. The CDR3 bases are TGTGCCAGCAGCTTCCCCGGAGTCCCTCGTGCTTTCTTT. Translation gives CASSFPGVPRAFF.

This CDR3 is CASGRGGAGTDTQYF. Written as DNA, the CDR3 is TGTGCCAGCGGGAGGGGGGGCGCAGGCACAGATACGCAGTATTTT. The chain links TRBV6-5 to TRBJ2-3, with a tentative D call TRBD2 (7 bases). The CDR3 contains 15 residues. V lost 8 bases and J 1 base, leaving 16 bases between the germline ends. Germline CDR1 reads MNHEY; CDR2 reads SVGAGI.

The V call is TRBV15, the J call TRBJ1-1; D is uncertain. V was shortened by 5 bases and J by 4 bases, with 17 bases between the two germline ends. The CDR3 contains 15 residues. CDR1 and CDR2 from the germline V gene are LNHNV and YYDKDF (reference sequence). In DNA form, the CDR3 reads TGTGCCACCAGCGCTGTAAGAGGGTTGGGCACTGAAGCTTTCTTT. This sequence encodes CATSAVRGLGTEAFF. Based on the CDR3 plus reference TRBV15 and TRBJ1-1, the full variable domain is DAMVIQNPRYQVTQFGKPVTLSCSQTLNHNVMYWYQQKSSQAPKLLFHYYDKDFNNEADTPDNFQSRRPNTSFCFLDIRSPGLGDTAMYLCATSAVRGLGTEAFFGQGTRLTVV.

This chain links TRBV7-9 with TRBJ1-4; D might be TRBD1 (5 bases). Per the germline V gene, CDR1 is SEHNR and CDR2 is FQNEAQ (reference sequence). The CDR3 runs 17 residues. V was clipped by 4 bases and J by 0 bases, with 15 bases between them. Here the CDR3 reads CASSSSLRQPTNEKLFF. In DNA form, the CDR3 reads TGTGCCAGCAGCTCATCCCTTCGACAGCCAACTAATGAAAAACTGTTTTTT.

The gene calls are TRBV5-4 and TRBJ1-2; 9 bases line up with TRBD1. Germline lookup yields CDR1 SGHNT and CDR2 YYREEE (reference sequence). The CDR3 is made up of 16 amino acids. V shed 0 bases, J shed 4 bases, and the junction held 7 bases outside the gene matches. The DNA of the CDR3 is TGTGCCAGCAGCTTGGGAGGGACAGGGTTTTTCTATGGCTACACCTTC. It is translated as CASSLGGTGFFYGYTF.